The clone carrying this T cell receptor (beta chain) occurred a few times. Its antigen is unknown. Indicated time point: persistent/refractory GD, antithyroid drugs over 5 years with positive TRAb. RNA extracted from PBMCs served as the sequencing template. This sample is part of a study of regulatory T cells in long-lasting Graves disease. The study, taken as a whole, reports: Possibly, too few samples lowered accuracy. The work looked only at peripheral blood and did not look at thyroid tissue. With persistent disease, TRBV28, TRBJ1-2 and TRBJ2-5 were the favored segments.

Germline-derived CDR1 and CDR2 are SGHTA and FQGNSA. V lost 2 bases to trimming and J lost 3 bases; unmatched junction nucleotides: 6. The CDR3 runs 15 residues. The TCR beta library used iRepertoire HTBI primers with Arm-PCR amplification of CDR3. TCRdb independently ran MiXCR on the multiplex PCR reads; one entry per CDR3 protein. Among roughly 490,000 distinct CDR3 sequences listed, about 20% were seen once. This receptor was taken from a female donor with Graves disease. The V gene is TRBV7-2, the J gene TRBJ2-7, with 8 bases matching TRBD2. The sequenced sample was peripheral blood mononuclear cells (PBMCs), obtained when the disease was refractory, from a patient treated with antithyroid drugs. The CDR3 sequence is CASSLLGTRVYEQYF. The CDR3 DNA reads as TGTGCCAGCAGCTTACTAGGGACTAGGGTCTACGAGCAGTACTTC.